This T cell receptor (beta chain) was identified in a study of cytomegalovirus exposure and HLA in healthy donors (dated by TCRdb to about 2017). About the investigation overall: An earlier analysis of about 560 of the donors reported 276 Gb of sequence data and roughly 120 million unique TCR beta sequences obtained from approximately 180 million T cells. An early release covering roughly 640 HLA-typed donors comprised around 300 gigabases of sequencing data and around 80 million unique TCR sequences. Of the 300 to 500 genotyped donors, 75% to 85% were placed in the genetic ancestry cluster associated with self-reported Caucasian donors. The study aimed to test whether cataloging public T cell receptors could reveal signatures of past pathogen exposure. The study profiled the T cell repertoires of about 720 subjects by immunosequencing and related them to cytomegalovirus serostatus. Along with the roughly 670-subject first cohort, a separate validation cohort of 120 different subjects was used. To predict cytomegalovirus infection status, the study brought together high-throughput TCR immunosequencing, statistical association of individual TCRs with disease status, and machine learning. To study patterns of TCR occurrence, a later analysis re-analyzed previously published TCR beta repertoires from hundreds of donors and added high-resolution HLA genotyping. Rather than using new phenotypic data, the later analysis identified candidate immune exposures from TCR beta sequences and from how often those sequences occurred across donors. To decide whether each TCR beta V gene segment behaved as functional or pseudogenic, an earlier analysis of fewer than 750 of the donors relied on high-throughput TCR beta sequencing. Donor age, sex, ethnicity and CMV serostatus were compiled alongside the repertoire data. In a later genetic analysis, genome-wide SNP genotypes for about three fifths of the roughly 670 donors were used, and that subset was treated as a discovery cohort. Every repertoire in the discovery cohort had been generated on one and the same sequencing platform. HLA typing covered class I and class II loci at four-digit resolution. The number of typed donors differed by locus: 629-630 for A, B, C, DRB1 and DQB1; 522 for DQA1; 606 for DPA1; and 400 to 480 for DPB1. About five DR-DQ haplotypes were handled as single units for association and clustering, since linkage in the cohort was strong. On average, around 240,000 unique TCR beta nucleotide sequences were sequenced per donor among about 400 genotyped donors of the cohort, with roughly a sixth of those sequences being non-productive.

The library was produced with the immunoSEQ multiplex PCR assay. For the multiplex PCR, a mixture combining 60 forward primers for TCR Vbeta segments and 13 reverse primers for TCR Jbeta segments was used. The CDR3 region of rearranged TCR beta genes was amplified from genomic DNA with a multiplex PCR assay. The Illumina HiSeq System was used to sequence the amplified TCR beta libraries as 87-base-pair reads. The authors processed their data as follows. Across the roughly 700 repertoires, a later analysis counted some 80 million unique TCR beta chains, around 11 million of which were shared by at least two donors. To remove PCR and sequencing errors, raw reads were error-corrected and collapsed into unique sequences using a nearest-neighbor algorithm that merged closely related sequences. Alignment of CDR3 sequences to IMGT reference sequences was used to assign V, D and J gene segments. For a sequence to be retained, at least a six-nucleotide match to both a V gene segment and a J gene segment was required. A rearrangement counted as productive if the CDR3 had no stop codons and remained in frame with V and J, and every other rearrangement counted as non-productive. CDR3 was defined by IMGT convention, running from the second conserved V-encoded cysteine to the conserved J-encoded phenylalanine. Sequences without an unambiguous match to a single V gene segment were excluded from the earlier analysis of 450 to 650 of the donors. An earlier analysis of a few hundred of the donors called V segments functional above 56.7% productive rearrangements and segregating when the between-donor standard deviation exceeded 5%. To diagnose cytomegalovirus status from the catalog of TCR beta chain sequences, a statistical classification framework was built. In a later analysis, V and J genes were assigned by comparing TCR nucleotide sequences against IMGT/GENE-DB human TR gene sequences. The TCRdist pipeline was used in a later analysis to assign CDR3 sequences and most-parsimonious VDJ recombination scenarios. In a later analysis, each TCR beta chain was defined by its CDR3 amino acid sequence together with its V-gene family, and reads lacking a unique V-gene family were excluded. To address suspected cross-contamination and a sequencing artifact, a later analysis removed several hundred highly shared, low-generation-probability nucleotide sequences. For each public chain, a later analysis derived a clonal expansion index from normalized ranks of inferred template counts within each repertoire. Generation probabilities in a later analysis came from a VDJ recombination model fitted to out-of-frame rearrangements, and those results were checked against IGoR. In a later analysis, TCR-TCR, TCR-HLA and TCR-CMV co-occurrence was scored with hypergeometric tests, and a repertoire-size bias correction was applied to TCR pairs. To estimate false discovery rates, a later analysis permuted the HLA or CMV assignments 20 times. In a later analysis, co-occurring TCRs were grouped using DBSCAN, with TCRdist sequence similarity added in when clustering inside HLA-allele-positive subsets. Repertoires with fewer than 30,000 or more than 120,000 public chains, plus five repertoires with anomalous nucleotide sharing, were excluded from co-occurrence clustering. TCRdb stores this immuneACCESS table with in-frame sequences only. Part of the clones is absent; in the studies checked, under half of the shortfall reflects unresolved V genes, and no reason is known for the rest. Clone size and V and J calls were adopted from that table, with D and trimming inferred from the DNA. In all, the sample holds 150,000 or so clones, and 65% to 80% of those were seen once. About 7.7% of the sample belongs to the ten largest clones.

The study at large found these results: Because HLA typing was unavailable for some donors at each locus, only the typed subset was used in association tests. Roughly 15 rarely observed V segments, including chromosome 9 orphons, were excluded from the earlier analysis of a few hundred of the donors because counts were too low. A later genetic analysis reported fewer N-insertions in productive TCRs among donors in an Asian-associated ancestry cluster than the roughly 650-donor mean. Strong co-occurrence of HLA alleles, especially DR and DQ, made assigning TCR associations to individual alleles difficult. In a later genetic analysis, a missense DCLRE1C variant was associated with V-gene and J-gene trimming of TCR beta chains, and the association was replicated in an independent cohort. In a later analysis, most CMV-associated TCR beta chains were found to appear HLA-restricted, with HLA associations seemingly driven largely by CMV exposure. In both the original and validation cohorts, the classifier was reported to diagnose cytomegalovirus status with high specificity and sensitivity. CMV serostatus was the only immune exposure information available for the cohort. Compared with equally common non-associated chains, HLA-associated TCR beta chains in a later analysis were more clonally expanded and had lower generation probabilities. Correlated functional status among segregating V segments might be attributable to linkage disequilibrium, but an unknown experimental factor could not be ruled out. The presence/absence analyses assumed that sequencing depth was roughly uniform across donors, and that assumption may not be true. In an earlier analysis of some 500 of the donors, most TCR beta V segments were observed in productive rearrangements about 87% or about 30% of the time, broadly matching IMGT annotations. In the study, around 150 TCR beta chains were listed as associated with cytomegalovirus. In a later analysis, the rate of TCR association differed among HLA loci, with DRB1 alleles having the most associated TCRs and HLA-C alleles having the fewest. This cohort had only TCR beta chains sequenced, and the lack of alpha or paired-chain data limited which features could be detected. Most TCR sequences were seen in very few donors, while some public TCRs were found in many individuals. Several of the top co-occurrence clusters appeared to be linked to parvovirus B19, influenza, CMV and Epstein-Barr virus, according to a later analysis. It was suggested by the authors that the approach could potentially be generalized to other disease states and immunological phenotypes. In vitro tests confirmed that a few of the cytomegalovirus-associated TCR beta chains recognize cytomegalovirus antigens. A group of highly shared sequence variants was considered likely to be a technical artifact of the sequencing pipeline. A later analysis associated about 18,000 TCR beta sequences with specific HLA alleles at a false discovery rate of 0.05. A further reported finding was that TCR beta sequences accurately predicted the HLA-A and HLA-B alleles for most subjects in the first cohort. Because the 87-base-pair reads could not distinguish some IMGT-functional V segments, including TRBV6-2 and TRBV6-3, those segments were excluded.

The cohort consisted of 650 to 850 healthy bone marrow donors. Cohort members were all nominally healthy when sampled, although unrecorded immune exposures were likely present. The donor tested CMV seropositive and was one of the 289 seropositive cohort members. A peripheral blood sample was collected from each donor, and TCR beta sequencing was performed on peripheral blood mononuclear cells. Genomic DNA was extracted from the blood cell samples with the Qiagen DNeasy Blood Extraction Kit. Based on the germline V gene (reference sequence), the CDR1 and CDR2 sequences are SEHNR and FQNEAQ. The CDR3 goes from the cysteine to the phenylalanine over 15 residues. Only the CDR3 region is kept as DNA, spanning 45 bases read in frame from base 1. The V and J ends are trimmed by 1 base and 8 bases, leaving 17 bases between them. With regard to this clone: Its cognate antigen has yet to be identified. The record has no base qualities; no much larger clone is one base away.

The source of this sequence is a middle-aged woman in good health and CMV-seropositive. Sequenced material: PBMCs. The chain was built from TRBV7-9 and TRBJ1-2; the D gene lacks a confident call. The nucleotide sequence is given as TGTGCCAGCAGCTTAGATATGATGGCGGGGAGGGGCTACACCTTC. Translated, this is CASSLDMMAGRGYTF.